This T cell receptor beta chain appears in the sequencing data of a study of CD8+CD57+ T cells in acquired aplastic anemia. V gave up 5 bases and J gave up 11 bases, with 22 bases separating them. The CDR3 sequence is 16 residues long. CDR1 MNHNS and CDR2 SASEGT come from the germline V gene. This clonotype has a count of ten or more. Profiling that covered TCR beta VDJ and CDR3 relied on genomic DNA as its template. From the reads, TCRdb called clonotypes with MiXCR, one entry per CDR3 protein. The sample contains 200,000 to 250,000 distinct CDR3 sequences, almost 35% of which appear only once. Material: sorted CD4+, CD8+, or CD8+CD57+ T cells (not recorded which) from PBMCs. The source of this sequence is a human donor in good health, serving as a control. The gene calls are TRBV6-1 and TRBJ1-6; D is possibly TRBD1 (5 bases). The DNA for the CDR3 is TGTGCCAGCAGTCGAGCGCCGGGACGGAGTCTAACACCCCTCCACTTT. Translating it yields CASSRAPGRSLTPLHF.